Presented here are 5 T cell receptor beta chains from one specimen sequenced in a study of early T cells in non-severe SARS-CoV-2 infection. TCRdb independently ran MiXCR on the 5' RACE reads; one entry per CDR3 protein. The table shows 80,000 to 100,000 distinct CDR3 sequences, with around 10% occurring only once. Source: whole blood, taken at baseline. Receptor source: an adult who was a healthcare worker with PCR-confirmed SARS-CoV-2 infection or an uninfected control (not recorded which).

The CDR3 reads CASRSNGGTDTQYF. The CDR3 region has the DNA TGTGCCAGCAGATCCAACGGGGGCACAGATACGCAGTATTTT. The chain is built from TRBV2 and TRBJ2-3; tentatively, D is TRBD2 (5 bases). This CDR3 contains 14 residues. Trimming pared 6 bases from V and 1 base from J, leaving 11 bases between. CDR1 SNHLY and CDR2 FYNNEI come from the germline V gene.

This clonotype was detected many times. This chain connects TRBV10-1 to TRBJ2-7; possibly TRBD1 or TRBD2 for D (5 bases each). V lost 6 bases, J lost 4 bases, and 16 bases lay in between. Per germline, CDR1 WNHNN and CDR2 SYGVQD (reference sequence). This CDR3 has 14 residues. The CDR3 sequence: CASRLRDGPYEQYF. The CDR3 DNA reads TGCGCCAGCAGACTCCGGGACGGACCTTACGAGCAGTACTTC.

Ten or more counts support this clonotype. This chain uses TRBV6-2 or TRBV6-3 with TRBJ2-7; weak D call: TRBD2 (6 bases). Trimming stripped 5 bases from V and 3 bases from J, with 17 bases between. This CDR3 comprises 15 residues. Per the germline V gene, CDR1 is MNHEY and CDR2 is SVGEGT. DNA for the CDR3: TGTGCCAGCAGTCTATCACTAGGCGGGATCTACGAGCAGTACTTC. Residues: CASSLSLGGIYEQYF.

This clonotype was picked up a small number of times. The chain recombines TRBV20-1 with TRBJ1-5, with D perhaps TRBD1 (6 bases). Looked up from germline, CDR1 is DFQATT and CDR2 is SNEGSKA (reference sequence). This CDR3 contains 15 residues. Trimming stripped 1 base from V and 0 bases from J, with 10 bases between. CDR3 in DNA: TGCAGTGCTAGAGCGGACAGCAATAGCAATCAGCCCCAGCATTTT. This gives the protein CSARADSNSNQPQHF.

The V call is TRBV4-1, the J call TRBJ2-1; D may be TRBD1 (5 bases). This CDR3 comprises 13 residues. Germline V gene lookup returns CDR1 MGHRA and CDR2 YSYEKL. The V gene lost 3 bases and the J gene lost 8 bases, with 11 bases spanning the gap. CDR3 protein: CASSHIQAHEQFF. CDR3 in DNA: TGCGCCAGCAGCCACATACAGGCCCATGAGCAGTTCTTC.